A selection of T cell receptor beta chains follows, all from one sample in a study of PD-L1 blockade in urothelial cancer. Here immunoSEQ multiplex PCR was the method, and the copy in TCRdb shows in-frame clones only, minus some. The sample has over 40,000 clones, roughly 78% seen once. The specimen was PBMCs, collected around atezolizumab (anti-PD-L1) treatment. Source of these receptors: a man aged 65 to 79 with urothelial cancer. Both conserved end residues are part of each CDR3. D genes are given only for firm matches. Part of the rows lack a size; the others show once, few, many or a class for expanded clones.

v_call	j_call	clone_size	d_call	cdr3_aa	cdr3_nt
TRBV7-6	TRBJ1-4	few	.	CASSPTGKEKLFF	TGTGCCAGCAGCCCAACTGGTAAAGAAAAACTGTTTTTT
TRBV10-3	TRBJ1-1	.	.	CAIRRERGNTEAFF	TGTGCCATCAGACGGGAAAGAGGGAACACTGAAGCTTTCTTT
TRBV5-1	TRBJ2-3	.	TRBD1	CASSLTGGGTDTQYF	TGCGCCAGCAGCTTGACAGGGGGCGGCACAGATACGCAGTATTTT
TRBV7-2	TRBJ2-2	.	TRBD2	CASRQRLAGGAGELFF	TGTGCCAGCAGGCAGAGACTAGCGGGAGGGGCCGGGGAGCTGTTTTTT
TRBV19	TRBJ1-1	.	TRBD1	CASSRGQVVLNTEAFF	TGTGCCAGTAGTAGGGGACAGGTTGTCTTAAACACTGAAGCTTTCTTT
TRBV5-6	TRBJ2-5	.	.	CASSRVGEDQETQYF	TGTGCCAGCAGCCGGGTAGGGGAGGACCAAGAGACCCAGTACTTC
TRBV19	TRBJ2-7	.	.	CASSIRVSNEQYF	TGTGCCAGTAGTATCAGGGTTTCCAACGAGCAGTACTTC
TRBV5-4	TRBJ2-7	.	TRBD1	CASSSGTGEVYEQYF	TGTGCCAGCAGCTCCGGGACAGGGGAGGTCTACGAGCAGTACTTC
TRBV7-2	TRBJ2-3	.	TRBD2	CASSLSGGDTDTQYF	TGTGCCAGCAGCTTAAGCGGGGGAGACACAGATACGCAGTATTTT
TRBV28	TRBJ1-2	.	.	CAWGRRGGGYTF	TGTGCGTGGGGCCGAAGGGGGGGTGGCTACACCTTC
TRBV6-1	TRBJ1-1	.	.	CASTTLGQLNTEAFF	TGTGCCAGCACTACGCTCGGACAGTTGAACACTGAAGCTTTCTTT
TRBV18	TRBJ1-1	.	.	CASSPPSRKNTEAFF	TGTGCCAGCTCACCTCCGAGCCGCAAAAACACTGAAGCTTTCTTT
TRBV5-4	TRBJ2-3	.	.	CASSLQGEDTQYF	TGTGCCAGCAGTTTACAGGGAGAAGATACGCAGTATTTT
TRBV4-3	TRBJ2-2	once	TRBD1	CASSYPPGTGYTGELFF	TGCGCCAGCAGCTACCCCCCGGGGACAGGGTACACCGGGGAGCTGTTTTTT
TRBV7-8	TRBJ1-2	.	.	CASSLDSNYGYTF	TGTGCCAGCAGCCTGGACAGCAACTATGGCTACACCTTC
TRBV6-5	TRBJ1-2	.	.	CASSSHTIQGGYTF	TGTGCCAGCAGTTCACACACGATACAGGGTGGCTACACCTTC
TRBV28	TRBJ2-3	.	.	CASSFEPIDTQYF	TGTGCCAGCAGTTTCGAGCCCATAGATACGCAGTATTTT
TRBV15	TRBJ2-6	.	.	CATSSRTTGANVLTF	TGTGCCACCAGCAGTCGAACAACAGGGGCCAACGTCCTGACTTTC
TRBV7-2	TRBJ1-5	.	TRBD1	CASSLGGQGARDQHF	TGTGCCAGCAGCTTAGGCGGACAGGGGGCGCGGGACCAGCATTTT
TRBV9	TRBJ2-7	.	TRBD1	CASSPTPGTGAEQYF	TGTGCCAGCAGCCCCACCCCCGGGACAGGGGCCGAGCAGTACTTC
TRBV7-2	TRBJ2-1	.	TRBD2	CASSSGLDRFF	TGTGCCAGCAGCTCGGGACTAGATAGGTTCTTC
TRBV29-1	TRBJ2-1	once	TRBD2	CSGGWGGVGNEQFF	TGCAGCGGGGGTTGGGGGGGGGTGGGCAATGAGCAGTTCTTC
TRBV6-4	TRBJ1-1	few	TRBD1	CASSSGGAGTEAFF	TGTGCCAGCAGTTCAGGGGGCGCGGGGACTGAAGCTTTCTTT
TRBV6-5	TRBJ2-6	.	.	CASRVSSGANVLTF	TGTGCCAGCAGGGTGAGCTCTGGGGCCAACGTCCTGACTTTC
TRBV14	TRBJ2-2	.	TRBD1	CASSHRTGMAGELFF	TGTGCCAGCAGCCACCGGACAGGGATGGCCGGGGAGCTGTTTTTT
TRBV19	TRBJ2-1	.	.	CASLEVSGYYNEQFF	TGTGCCAGCCTCGAGGTCAGCGGATATTACAATGAGCAGTTCTTC
TRBV5-1	TRBJ1-4	.	TRBD1	CASSPDRYNEKLFF	TGCGCCAGCAGCCCGGACAGGTATAATGAAAAACTGTTTTTT
TRBV29-1	TRBJ1-5	.	TRBD1	CSVVVSQGSQPQHF	TGCAGCGTTGTGGTGTCACAGGGGAGCCAGCCCCAGCATTTT
TRBV6-1	TRBJ2-3	.	TRBD1	CASSEGSGGMTDTQYF	TGTGCCAGCAGTGAAGGGTCAGGGGGTATGACAGATACGCAGTATTTT
TRBV13	TRBJ1-2	.	TRBD1	CASSAGTGGNYGYTF	TGTGCCAGCAGCGCGGGGACAGGGGGAAACTATGGCTACACCTTC
TRBV6-4	TRBJ2-3	.	.	CASSEVGGPPTDTQYF	TGTGCCAGCAGTGAAGTAGGAGGTCCCCCCACAGATACGCAGTATTTT
TRBV5-1	TRBJ2-2	once	TRBD2	CASSSGLAGRSTGELFF	TGCGCCAGCAGCTCGGGACTAGCGGGACGAAGCACCGGGGAGCTGTTTTTT
TRBV7-9	TRBJ2-1	.	.	CASSLDFNEQFF	TGTGCCAGCAGCTTGGACTTCAATGAGCAGTTCTTC
TRBV28	TRBJ1-5	.	.	CASSLRRGGQPQHF	TGTGCCAGCAGTTTAAGGAGGGGGGGCCAGCCCCAGCATTTT
TRBV7-2	TRBJ2-4	.	TRBD1	CASSWRQGEDIQYF	TGTGCCAGCAGCTGGAGACAGGGGGAGGACATTCAGTACTTC
TRBV19	TRBJ1-1	.	TRBD1	CASSIGQGAPTNTEAFF	TGTGCCAGTAGTATAGGACAGGGGGCGCCGACGAACACTGAAGCTTTCTTT
TRBV28	TRBJ1-1	.	TRBD1	CASSSGTGFPRAFF	TGTGCCAGCAGTTCCGGGACAGGATTCCCGAGAGCTTTCTTT
TRBV4-1	TRBJ2-7	.	TRBD2	CASSQGTSSGVYSYEQYF	TGCGCCAGCAGCCAAGGCACCTCTAGCGGGGTATACTCCTACGAGCAGTACTTC
TRBV5-1	TRBJ1-2	few	.	CASSSQGYSGYTF	TGCGCCAGCAGTTCACAGGGTTATTCTGGCTACACCTTC
TRBV6-5	TRBJ2-3	.	.	CASSSRSSLSTDTQYF	TGTGCCAGCAGTTCTCGTTCGAGCCTTAGCACAGATACGCAGTATTTT